These T cell receptor beta chains were read from a single sample in a study of OX40 agonist ivuxolimab in advanced cancers. This table comes from immunoSEQ multiplex PCR, and its TCRdb copy is limited to in-frame clones, with some not included. The sample yields 90,000 to 95,000 clones, around 87% seen once. The material sequenced was CD4+ or CD8+ T cells sorted from blood, taken in a trial of the OX40 agonist ivuxolimab. The origin of the receptors is an adult with an advanced solid tumor such as melanoma, head and neck, liver or kidney cancer. Both conserved end residues are part of each CDR3. The D gene is left open where the match is weak. Clone size appears in some rows only: once, few, many, or a class for an expanded clone.

D gene,clone size,V gene,J gene,CDR3 DNA,CDR3 protein
NA,NA,TRBV6-1,TRBJ2-2,TGTGCCAGCAGCCCATCCCTAACAACCGGGGAGCTGTTTTTT,CASSPSLTTGELFF
NA,NA,TRBV30,TRBJ1-1,TGTGCCTGGAATCCCGGCCTGGGCGGAGGTACTGAAGCTTTCTTT,CAWNPGLGGGTEAFF
TRBD2,NA,TRBV5-4,TRBJ2-1,TGTGCCAGCATCACCCAGGGACTAGCGGGAGGCGATGAGCAGTTCTTC,CASITQGLAGGDEQFF
NA,NA,TRBV7-2,TRBJ2-1,TGTGCCAGCAGCCCAGGAGGGCCGTCCTACAATGAGCAGTTCTTC,CASSPGGPSYNEQFF
NA,NA,TRBV6-1,TRBJ2-3,TGTGCCAGCAGTGATTGGACGGCAACCACAGATACGCAGTATTTT,CASSDWTATTDTQYF
TRBD2,NA,TRBV28,TRBJ2-5,TGTGCCAGCAGTTGGGCTGGGGGGGGAGTCCAAGAGACCCAGTACTTC,CASSWAGGGVQETQYF
NA,NA,TRBV28,TRBJ1-5,TGTGCCAGCAGTCCTTTAATTATCCGACTTGGCAATCAGCCCCAGCATTTT,CASSPLIIRLGNQPQHF
TRBD1,NA,TRBV6-5,TRBJ1-2,TGTGCCAGCAGTATACAGGGGTCTGGTGGCTACACCTTC,CASSIQGSGGYTF
NA,NA,TRBV19,TRBJ1-3,TGTGCCAGTACAGGGCTAACAGGAAACACCATATATTTT,CASTGLTGNTIYF
NA,once,TRBV21-1,TRBJ2-2,TGTGCCAGCAGCCAAAAGAAGAGGACAGGGGAATGCACCGGGGAGCTGTTTTTT,CASSQKKRTGECTGELFF
NA,NA,TRBV5-4,TRBJ2-1,TGTGCCAGCAGCCCGGACTCTACCTACAATGAGCAGTTCTTC,CASSPDSTYNEQFF
NA,NA,TRBV2,TRBJ1-2,TGTGCCAGCAATAAAGAGTCGGGTAACTATGGCTACACCTTC,CASNKESGNYGYTF
NA,NA,TRBV13,TRBJ1-4,TGTGCCAGCGTTCCAGGGTCTAATGAAAAACTGTTTTTT,CASVPGSNEKLFF
NA,NA,TRBV28,TRBJ2-2,TGTGCCAGCAGTCCTGGAGGGGCGAACACCGGGGAGCTGTTTTTT,CASSPGGANTGELFF
NA,NA,TRBV6-6,TRBJ2-2,TGTGCCAGCAGTCCGGAGGGGGCCGGGGAGCTGTTTTTT,CASSPEGAGELFF